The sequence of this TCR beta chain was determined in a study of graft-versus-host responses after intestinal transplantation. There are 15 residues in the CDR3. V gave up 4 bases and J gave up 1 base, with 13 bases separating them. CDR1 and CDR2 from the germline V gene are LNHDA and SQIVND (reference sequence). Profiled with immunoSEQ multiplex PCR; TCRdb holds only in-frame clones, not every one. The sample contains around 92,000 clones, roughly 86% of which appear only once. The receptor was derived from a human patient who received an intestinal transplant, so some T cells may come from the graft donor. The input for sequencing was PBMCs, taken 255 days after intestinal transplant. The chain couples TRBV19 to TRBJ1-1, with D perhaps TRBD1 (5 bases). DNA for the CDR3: TGTGCCAGTAGTACGCAGGGTGGTGCGAACACTGAAGCTTTCTTT. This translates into CASSTQGGANTEAFF. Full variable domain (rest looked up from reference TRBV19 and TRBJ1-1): DGGITQSPKYLFRKEGQNVTLSCEQNLNHDAMYWYRQDPGQGLRLIYYSQIVNDFQKGDIAEGYSVSREKKESFPLTVTSAQKNPTAFYLCASSTQGGANTEAFFGQGTRLTVV.